The 13 T cell receptor beta chains below come from one sample, sequenced in a study of control samples from healthy donors and cancer patients. Produced via immunoSEQ multiplex PCR; TCRdb's table is partial and in-frame only. The table has roughly 160,000 clones, approximately 94% seen once. Sequencing used PBMCs. The receptors were gathered from a man aged 60 to 69 with colorectal cancer.

The chain carries TRBV18 and TRBJ1-4; D unclear. CDR3 length: 14 amino acids. Germline V gene data show CDR1 as KGHSH and CDR2 as LQKENI. Trimming removed 4 bases at V and 7 bases at J, with 13 bases between. The CDR3 region has the DNA TGTGCCAGCTCACTCCAGCCGGAGGGTGAAAAACTGTTTTTT. Amino acids: CASSLQPEGEKLFF.

V usage is TRBV5-8 and J usage is TRBJ2-2; the match to TRBD1 covers 7 bases. The CDR3 spans 14 residues. The V segment lost 6 bases and the J segment 4 bases; nucleotides outside the gene matches: 6. Germline lookup yields CDR1 SGHTS and CDR2 YDEGEE. CDR3 protein: CASMTGWITGELFF. DNA for the CDR3: TGTGCCAGCATGACAGGGTGGATCACCGGGGAGCTGTTTTTT.

The chain uses TRBV3-1 (or the pseudogene TRBV3-2) and TRBJ2-7; a possible D gene is TRBD1 (6 bases). V was cut by 2 bases and J by 4 bases, with 15 bases left in between. This CDR3 has 15 residues. Germline lookup yields CDR1 LGHDT and CDR2 YNNKEL (reference sequence). In nucleotides, the CDR3 is TGTGCCAGCAGCCAAAGGTGGCAGGGGCCTTACGAGCAGTACTTC. It codes for CASSQRWQGPYEQYF.

This clone has a handful of counts. The J gene is TRBJ2-1, the V gene TRBV20-1; D possibly matches TRBD1 or TRBD2 (5 bases each). V lost 3 bases and J 12 bases, leaving 15 bases between the germline ends. This CDR3 has 12 amino acids. Germline-derived CDR1 and CDR2 are DFQATT and SNEGSKA (reference sequence). The CDR3: CSASFGTTGQFF. The CDR3 DNA is TGCAGTGCTAGTTTCGGGACGACGGGGCAGTTCTTC.

V gene TRBV4-2 combines with J gene TRBJ2-5, with D possibly TRBD2 on 6 matching bases. The V gene lost 0 bases and the J gene lost 2 bases, with 10 bases spanning the gap. The CDR3 is 15 amino acids. CDR1 is LGHNA, CDR2 YNFKEQ, per germline. The CDR3 loop reads CASSQDVRGQETQYF. The CDR3 region has the DNA TGTGCCAGCAGCCAAGATGTACGGGGGCAAGAGACCCAGTACTTC.

J is TRBJ1-2 and V is TRBV20-1, with unresolved D. CDR1 is DFQATT and CDR2 is SNEGSKA in the germline V gene (reference sequence). Deletions cut 3 bases from V and 0 bases from J, with 11 bases between. This CDR3 comprises 14 residues. CDR3: CSASPGISNYGYTF. CDR3 DNA sequence: TGCAGTGCTAGTCCGGGAATTTCTAACTATGGCTACACCTTC.

The chain recombines TRBV24-1 with TRBJ1-5; D call uncertain. Per germline, CDR1 KGHDR and CDR2 SFDVKD. Trimming cost V 2 bases and J 4 bases, with 5 bases left between them. CDR3 size: 13 residues. The CDR3 DNA sequence: TGTGCCACCAGTGATTATTCGAATCAGCCCCAGCATTTT. Translation gives CATSDYSNQPQHF.

CDR3 loop: CASSSLPLAGAHEQFF. In DNA, the CDR3 is TGCGCCAGCAGCTCCCTCCCCCTAGCGGGGGCTCATGAGCAGTTCTTC. This sequence joins TRBV5-1 and TRBJ2-1, with 10 bases aligning to TRBD2. This CDR3 region has 16 residues. V gave up 3 bases and J gave up 8 bases; unmatched junction bases: 11. From germline, CDR1 is SGHRS and CDR2 YFSETQ.

V usage is TRBV27 and J usage is TRBJ1-2; D possibly corresponds to TRBD1 (5 bases). V lost 2 bases and J 6 bases, leaving 10 bases between the germline ends. The CDR3 covers 13 residues. CDR1 is MNHEY and CDR2 is SMNVEV in the germline V gene (reference sequence). The CDR3 DNA sequence: TGTGCCAGCAGTTTAAGTGCAGGGCATGGCTACACCTTC. Amino acids: CASSLSAGHGYTF.

V usage is TRBV19 and J usage is TRBJ2-1; TRBD2 agrees at 8 bases. This CDR3 contains 15 residues. Germline V CDR1 and CDR2: LNHDA, SQIVND (reference sequence). V lost 6 bases and J lost 0; bases outside the gene matches: 4. CDR3 coding DNA: TGTGCCAGTAGCAGTAGCGGGGCCTCCTACAATGAGCAGTTCTTC. This sequence encodes CASSSSGASYNEQFF. Filled out from reference TRBV19 and TRBJ2-1, the complete variable domain reads DGGITQSPKYLFRKEGQNVTLSCEQNLNHDAMYWYRQDPGQGLRLIYYSQIVNDFQKGDIAEGYSVSREKKESFPLTVTSAQKNPTAFYLCASSSSGASYNEQFFGPGTRLTVL.

The chain uses TRBV29-1 and TRBJ1-1, with D hard to call. V shed 7 bases and J shed 0 bases, with 15 bases lying between them. The germline V gene has CDR1 SQVTM and CDR2 ANQGSEA. The CDR3 is 14 amino acids. The CDR3 sequence is CSAEGWEMNTEAFF. The DNA for the CDR3 is TGCAGCGCGGAGGGTTGGGAGATGAACACTGAAGCTTTCTTT.

The rearrangement joins TRBV7-2 to TRBJ2-1, with 9 nucleotides matching TRBD2. The length of the CDR3 is 20 residues. Germline V lookup: CDR1 SGHTA, CDR2 FQGNSA. V gave up 0 bases and J gave up 3 bases; unmatched junction bases: 15. CDR3 amino acids: CASSLAGRSGGLHFYNEQFF. CDR3 DNA: TGTGCCAGCAGCTTAGCGGGGAGGAGCGGGGGGCTTCATTTCTACAATGAGCAGTTCTTC.

This rearrangement joins TRBV6-1 to TRBJ2-1, with TRBD2 as a possible D gene (5 bases). Germline-derived CDR1 and CDR2 are MNHNS and SASEGT. The CDR3 is made up of 15 amino acids. The ends were cut back, 3 bases at V and 3 bases at J, with 12 bases in the middle. Written as DNA, the CDR3 is TGTGCCAGCAGTGATCCGGGGTTGGGCTACAATGAGCAGTTCTTC. This encodes CASSDPGLGYNEQFF.